The table lists the clone carrying this T cell receptor beta chain with a count of one. The sample originates from a study of cytomegalovirus exposure and HLA in healthy donors. The PCR used 60 Vbeta and 13 Jbeta primers. Only in-frame clones appear in the TCRdb table, and some are missing; sequencing was by immunoSEQ multiplex PCR. The repertoire holds 150,000 to 200,000 clones, with roughly 75% as singletons. Trimming shortened V by 1 base and J by 0 bases, and 9 bases separated the two germline ends. The CDR3 is made up of 16 amino acids. Germline V gene data show CDR1 as MGHRA and CDR2 as YSYEKL. The chain links TRBV4-1 to TRBJ1-4; D is unclear. This TCR was sampled from a woman aged 25 to 45 in good health and CMV-seronegative. Sequenced material: PBMCs. The CDR3: CASSQAEGSTNEKLFF. CDR3 bases: TGCGCCAGCAGCCAAGCGGAGGGATCAACTAATGAAAAACTGTTTTTT.